This is a list of T cell receptor beta chains from one sample in a study of Ad26.COV2.S vaccination and SARS-CoV-2 variants. TCRdb's copy holds only in-frame clones and misses some; the assay was immunoSEQ multiplex PCR. The sample comprises 300,000 to 450,000 clones, 80% to 90% of which are singletons, and 3.3% rests with the top ten. Specimen: peripheral blood, collected in a trial of Ad26.COV2.S vaccine versus placebo. These receptors were obtained from a person between 18 and 65 years old who received the Ad26.COV2.S COVID-19 vaccine or a placebo. The CDR3 runs from the conserved cysteine through the conserved F or W. A D gene is named only where the DNA matches it firmly. A row's size may be missing; if present it is once, few, many or a size class.

D gene	CDR3 length	V gene	clone size	J gene	CDR3 protein	CDR3 DNA
TRBD2	18	TRBV4-3	.	TRBJ2-3	CASSQDHSSGGAADTQYF	TGCGCCAGCAGCCAAGATCACTCGAGCGGGGGGGCCGCAGATACGCAGTATTTT
.	12	TRBV5-1	.	TRBJ2-3	CASSLGENTQYF	TGCGCCAGCAGCTTGGGAGAGAATACGCAGTATTTT
TRBD2	18	TRBV5-1	.	TRBJ2-7	CASSLDPLAGGWLLEQYF	TGCGCCAGCAGCTTGGACCCACTAGCGGGAGGTTGGCTCCTCGAGCAGTACTTC
TRBD2	16	TRBV2	.	TRBJ2-2	CASSAQRGGDTGELFF	TGTGCCAGCAGTGCTCAGCGGGGGGGCGACACCGGGGAGCTGTTTTTT
TRBD1	16	TRBV2	.	TRBJ2-1	CASSLRRQGFNNEQFF	TGTGCCAGCAGCCTCCGGAGACAGGGCTTTAACAATGAGCAGTTCTTC
.	13	TRBV5-5	.	TRBJ1-4	CASSRGTPEKLFF	TGTGCCAGCAGCAGGGGGACACCTGAAAAACTGTTTTTT
TRBD2	18	TRBV5-1	.	TRBJ2-3	CASSLERGGGRSTDTQYF	TGCGCCAGCAGCTTGGAACGCGGGGGTGGCAGGTCCACAGATACGCAGTATTTT
TRBD2	15	TRBV28	.	TRBJ2-1	CASSSLAGVGNEQFF	TGTGCCAGCAGTTCCCTAGCGGGAGTTGGCAATGAGCAGTTCTTC
TRBD2	15	TRBV20-1	.	TRBJ2-3	CSASSFGGVTNTQYF	TGCAGTGCTAGTTCGTTTGGGGGGGTCACAAATACGCAGTATTTT
TRBD1	14	TRBV5-1	once	TRBJ1-1	CASSGGTGNTEAFF	TGCGCCAGCAGCGGGGGGACAGGGAACACTGAAGCTTTCTTT
TRBD1	14	TRBV3-1/TRBV3-2	few	TRBJ2-1	CASSRGTGHNEQFF	TGTGCCAGCAGCCGAGGGACAGGACACAATGAGCAGTTCTTC
.	15	TRBV7-9	once	TRBJ2-7	CASSYAEMGIYEQYF	TGTGCCAGCAGTTACGCCGAGATGGGAATCTACGAGCAGTACTTC
TRBD1	16	TRBV5-1	.	TRBJ2-5	CASSLATGQAQETQYF	TGCGCCAGCAGCTTGGCAACAGGACAGGCCCAAGAGACCCAGTACTTC
TRBD2	18	TRBV10-3	.	TRBJ2-3	CAISESLGTSGRTDTQYF	TGTGCCATCAGTGAGTCGTTGGGGACTAGCGGGAGAACAGATACGCAGTATTTT
TRBD2	15	TRBV15	.	TRBJ2-1	CATSKKGLSYNEQFF	TGTGCCACCAGCAAAAAGGGACTATCCTACAATGAGCAGTTCTTC
.	11	TRBV12-3/TRBV12-4	few	TRBJ2-4	CASSPGRGQYF	TGTGCCAGCAGTCCTGGCAGGGGACAGTACTTC
.	13	TRBV2	.	TRBJ1-3	CASKFLSGNTIYF	TGTGCCAGCAAGTTCTTGTCTGGAAACACCATATATTTT
.	12	TRBV10-1	few	TRBJ2-7	CASSEGVFEQYF	TGCGCCAGCAGTGAGGGGGTTTTCGAGCAGTACTTC
.	11	TRBV19	.	TRBJ2-3	CASSIGPTQYF	TGTGCCAGTAGTATTGGACCGACGCAGTATTTT
TRBD1	15	TRBV28	.	TRBJ1-5	CASSWIDRDNQPQHF	TGTGCCAGCAGTTGGATTGACAGGGACAATCAGCCCCAGCATTTT
.	14	TRBV5-8	.	TRBJ2-5	CASSPPGVQETQYF	TGTGCCAGCAGCCCCCCTGGGGTACAAGAGACCCAGTACTTC
TRBD1	17	TRBV27	.	TRBJ2-3	CASSWDRVTTSTDTQYF	TGTGCCAGCAGTTGGGACAGGGTGACGACTAGCACAGATACGCAGTATTTT
.	16	TRBV7-8	.	TRBJ1-5	CASSLWLSNSNQPQHF	TGTGCCAGCAGCTTATGGTTGAGTAATAGCAATCAGCCCCAGCATTTT
TRBD2	16	TRBV4-3	.	TRBJ2-3	CASSQDLSGGHRTQYF	TGCGCCAGCAGCCAAGATCTTAGCGGGGGGCATCGTACGCAGTATTTT
.	18	TRBV28	.	TRBJ1-2	CASRTPTSSPPFNYGYTF	TGTGCCAGCAGGACTCCGACATCCTCTCCACCTTTTAACTATGGCTACACCTTC
.	15	TRBV4-3	.	TRBJ1-1	CASSRLPGPEDEAFF	TGCGCCAGCAGCCGATTACCGGGTCCTGAGGATGAAGCTTTCTTT
TRBD1	15	TRBV12-5	.	TRBJ2-7	CASGNGQGRSYEQYF	TGTGCTAGTGGTAACGGACAGGGAAGGTCCTACGAGCAGTACTTC
TRBD2	15	TRBV5-1	.	TRBJ2-3	CASSLARGSTDTQYF	TGCGCCAGCAGCTTGGCGCGGGGGAGCACAGATACGCAGTATTTT
TRBD1	17	TRBV20-1	.	TRBJ1-3	CSASAGQGSNSGNTIYF	TGCAGTGCTAGTGCGGGACAGGGGTCTAACTCTGGAAACACCATATATTTT